This TCR beta chain was found in a study of beta chain features in type 1 diabetes. Every isolated RNA sample was fully reverse transcribed, so sequencing captured expressed TCRB transcripts. The study sequenced naive, central memory and regulatory T cell samples to an average of about 3.8 million reads. Produced via immunoSEQ multiplex PCR; TCRdb's table is partial and in-frame only. The data contain 150,000 to 200,000 clones, roughly 60% of them singletons. General study points: All four CD4+ subsets from Type 1 diabetes patients carried moderately but significantly shorter TCRB CDR3s.

The V and J ends lost 6 bases and 2 bases respectively, with 13 bases between them. The CDR3 totals 14 residues. CDR1 MDHEN and CDR2 SYDVKM come from the germline V gene. Comment on this clone: Its specificity is unknown.

The sequenced sample was naive CD4+ T cells from blood. The chain uses TRBV28 and TRBJ2-5; the D call may be TRBD1 or TRBD2 (5 bases each). This receptor was taken from a young man with type 1 diabetes. The CDR3 region has the DNA TGTGCCAGCAGCCCCGGGACGGGACAAGAGACCCAGTACTTC. This encodes CASSPGTGQETQYF.